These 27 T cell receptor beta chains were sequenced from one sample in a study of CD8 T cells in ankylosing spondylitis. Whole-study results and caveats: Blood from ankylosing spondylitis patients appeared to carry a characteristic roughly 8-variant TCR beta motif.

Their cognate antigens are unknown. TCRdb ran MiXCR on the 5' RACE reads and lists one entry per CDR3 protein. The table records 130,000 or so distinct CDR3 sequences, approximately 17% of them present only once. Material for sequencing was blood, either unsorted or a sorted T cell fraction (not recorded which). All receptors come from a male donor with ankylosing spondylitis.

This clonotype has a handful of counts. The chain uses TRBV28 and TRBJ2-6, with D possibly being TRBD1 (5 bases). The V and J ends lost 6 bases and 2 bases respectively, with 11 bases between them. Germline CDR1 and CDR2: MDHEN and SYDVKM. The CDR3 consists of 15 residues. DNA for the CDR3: TGTGCCAGCAGGTCAGGGCGGACTGGGGCCAACGTCCTGACTTTC. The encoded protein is CASRSGRTGANVLTF.

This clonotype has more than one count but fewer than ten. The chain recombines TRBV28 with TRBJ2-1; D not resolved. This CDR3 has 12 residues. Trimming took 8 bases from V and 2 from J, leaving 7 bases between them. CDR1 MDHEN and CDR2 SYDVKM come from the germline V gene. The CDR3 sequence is CASSRAYNEQFF. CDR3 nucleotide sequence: TGTGCCAGCTCCCGGGCCTACAATGAGCAGTTCTTC.

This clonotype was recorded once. The CDR3 bases are TGCGCCAGCGGGGGTAGGGGGTCCAATGAGCAGTTCTTC. Protein product: CASGGRGSNEQFF. This chain connects TRBV5-1 to TRBJ2-1; tentatively, D is TRBD1 (6 bases). The CDR3 runs 13 residues. CDR1 SGHRS and CDR2 YFSETQ come from the germline V gene. V was cut by 7 bases and J by 6 bases, with 14 bases left in between.

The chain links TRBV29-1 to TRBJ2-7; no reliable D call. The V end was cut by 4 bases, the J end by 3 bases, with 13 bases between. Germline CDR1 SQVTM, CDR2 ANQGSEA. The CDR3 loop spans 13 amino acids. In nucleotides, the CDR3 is TGCAGCGTTGGGGCCGCGGTTAGCTACGAGCAGTACTTC. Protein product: CSVGAAVSYEQYF.

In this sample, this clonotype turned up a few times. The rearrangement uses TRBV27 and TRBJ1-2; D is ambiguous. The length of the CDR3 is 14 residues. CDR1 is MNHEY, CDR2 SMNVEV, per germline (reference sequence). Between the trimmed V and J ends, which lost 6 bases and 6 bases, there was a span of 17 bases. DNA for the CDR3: TGTGCCAGCAGACGACAATCCCGGGTCGATGGCTACACCTTC. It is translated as CASRRQSRVDGYTF.

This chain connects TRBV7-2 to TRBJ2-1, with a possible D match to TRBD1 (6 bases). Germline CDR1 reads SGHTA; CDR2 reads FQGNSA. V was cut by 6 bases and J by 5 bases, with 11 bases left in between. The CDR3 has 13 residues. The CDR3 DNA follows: TGTGCCAGCAGGTCACAGGGAAACAATGAGCAGTTCTTC. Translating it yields CASRSQGNNEQFF.

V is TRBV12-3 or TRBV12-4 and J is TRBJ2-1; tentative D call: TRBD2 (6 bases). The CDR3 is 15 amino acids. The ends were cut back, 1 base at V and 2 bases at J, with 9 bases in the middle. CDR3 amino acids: CASSLDPGAYNEQFF. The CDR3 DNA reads TGTGCCAGCAGTTTAGATCCGGGGGCCTACAATGAGCAGTTCTTC.

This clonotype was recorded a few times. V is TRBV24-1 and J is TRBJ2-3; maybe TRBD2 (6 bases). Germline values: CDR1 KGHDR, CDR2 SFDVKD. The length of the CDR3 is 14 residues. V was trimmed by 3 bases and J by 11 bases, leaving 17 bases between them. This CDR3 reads CATSDPAHSREQYF. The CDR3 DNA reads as TGTGCCACCAGTGATCCCGCTCACTCGCGGGAGCAGTATTTT.

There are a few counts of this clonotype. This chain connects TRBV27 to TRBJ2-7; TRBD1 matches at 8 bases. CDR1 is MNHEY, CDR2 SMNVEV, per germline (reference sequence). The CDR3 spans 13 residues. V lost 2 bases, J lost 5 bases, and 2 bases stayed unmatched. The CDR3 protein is CASSLDRGDEQYF. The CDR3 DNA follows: TGTGCCAGCAGTTTAGACAGGGGCGACGAGCAGTACTTC.

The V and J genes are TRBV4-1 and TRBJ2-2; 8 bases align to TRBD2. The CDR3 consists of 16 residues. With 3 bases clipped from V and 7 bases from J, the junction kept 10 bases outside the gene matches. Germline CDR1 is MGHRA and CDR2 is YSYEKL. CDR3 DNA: TGCGCCAGCAGCCACGGGGGAGCGGGAGCTAGCGGGGAGCTGTTTTTT. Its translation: CASSHGGAGASGELFF.

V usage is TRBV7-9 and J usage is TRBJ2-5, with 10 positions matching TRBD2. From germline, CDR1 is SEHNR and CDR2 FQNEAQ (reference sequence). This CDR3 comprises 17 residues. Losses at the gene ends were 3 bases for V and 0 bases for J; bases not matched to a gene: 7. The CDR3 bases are TGTGCCAGCAGCTTGGGACTAGCGAAGGGGGACCAAGAGACCCAGTACTTC. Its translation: CASSLGLAKGDQETQYF.

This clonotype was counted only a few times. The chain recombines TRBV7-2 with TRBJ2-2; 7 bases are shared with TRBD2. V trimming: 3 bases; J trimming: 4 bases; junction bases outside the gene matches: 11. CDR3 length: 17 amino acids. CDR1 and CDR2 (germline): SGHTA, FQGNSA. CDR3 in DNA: TGTGCCAGCAGCTTGGGCCCCGGACTAGTTGGCACCGGGGAGCTGTTTTTT. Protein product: CASSLGPGLVGTGELFF.

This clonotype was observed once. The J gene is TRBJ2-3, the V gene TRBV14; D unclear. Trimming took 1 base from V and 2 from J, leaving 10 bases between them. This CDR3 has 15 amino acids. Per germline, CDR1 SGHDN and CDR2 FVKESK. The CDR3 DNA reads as TGTGCCAGCAGCCAAGCCCACATATCCACAGATACGCAGTATTTT. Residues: CASSQAHISTDTQYF.

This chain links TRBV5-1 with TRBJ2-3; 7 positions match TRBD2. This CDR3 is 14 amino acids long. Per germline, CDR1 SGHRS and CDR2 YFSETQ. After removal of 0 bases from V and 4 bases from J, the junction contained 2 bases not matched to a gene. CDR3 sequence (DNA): TGCGCCAGCAGCTTGGGGCGGGAGCCAGATACGCAGTATTTT. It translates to CASSLGREPDTQYF.

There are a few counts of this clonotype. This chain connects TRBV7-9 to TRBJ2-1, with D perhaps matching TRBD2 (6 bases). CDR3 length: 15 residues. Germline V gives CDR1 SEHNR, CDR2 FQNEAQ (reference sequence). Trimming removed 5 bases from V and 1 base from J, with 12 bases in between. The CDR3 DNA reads TGTGCCAGCAGCCTCCGGGGGAAGTCCTACAATGAGCAGTTCTTC. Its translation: CASSLRGKSYNEQFF.

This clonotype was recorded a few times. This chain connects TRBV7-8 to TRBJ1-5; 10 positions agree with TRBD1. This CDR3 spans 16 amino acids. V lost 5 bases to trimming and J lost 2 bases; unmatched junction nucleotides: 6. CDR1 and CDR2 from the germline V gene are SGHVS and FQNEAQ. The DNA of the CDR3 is TGTGCCAGCAGCCCCCGGACAGGGGGTGGCAATCAGCCCCAGCATTTT. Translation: CASSPRTGGGNQPQHF.

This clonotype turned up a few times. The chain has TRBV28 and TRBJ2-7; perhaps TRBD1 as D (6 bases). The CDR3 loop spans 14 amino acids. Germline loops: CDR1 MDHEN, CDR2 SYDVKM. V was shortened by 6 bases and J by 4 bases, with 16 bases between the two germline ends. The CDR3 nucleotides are TGTGCCAGCAGGGCGGACAGTGGATTATACGAGCAGTACTTC. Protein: CASRADSGLYEQYF.

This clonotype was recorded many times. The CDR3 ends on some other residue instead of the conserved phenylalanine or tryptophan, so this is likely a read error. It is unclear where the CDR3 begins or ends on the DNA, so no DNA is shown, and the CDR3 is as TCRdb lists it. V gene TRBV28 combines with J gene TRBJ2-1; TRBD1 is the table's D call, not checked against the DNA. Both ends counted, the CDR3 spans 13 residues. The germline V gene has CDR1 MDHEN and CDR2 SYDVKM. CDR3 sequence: CASSFMGQVNFCL.

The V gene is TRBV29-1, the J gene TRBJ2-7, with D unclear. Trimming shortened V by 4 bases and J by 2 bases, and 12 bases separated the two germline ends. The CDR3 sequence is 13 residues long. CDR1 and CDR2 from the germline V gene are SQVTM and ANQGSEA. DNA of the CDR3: TGCAGCGTTGGGCGCGACGGCACCTACGAGCAGTACTTC. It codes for CSVGRDGTYEQYF.

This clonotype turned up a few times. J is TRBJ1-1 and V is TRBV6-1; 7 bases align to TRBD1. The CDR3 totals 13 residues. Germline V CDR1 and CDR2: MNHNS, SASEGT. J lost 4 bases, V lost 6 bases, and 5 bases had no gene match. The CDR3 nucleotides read TGTGCCAGCAGGAGGAGACAGGGCACTGAAGCTTTCTTT. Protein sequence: CASRRRQGTEAFF.

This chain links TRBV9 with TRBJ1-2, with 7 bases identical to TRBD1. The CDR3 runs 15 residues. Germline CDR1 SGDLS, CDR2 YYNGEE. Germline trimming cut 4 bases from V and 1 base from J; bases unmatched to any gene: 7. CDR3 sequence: CASSPTGVGNYGYTF. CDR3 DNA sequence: TGTGCCAGCAGCCCTACAGGGGTTGGTAACTATGGCTACACCTTC.

In DNA form, the CDR3 reads TGTGCCAGCAGCTTTGGGACAGACTACGAGCAGTACTTC. Protein: CASSFGTDYEQYF. The V and J genes are TRBV11-2 and TRBJ2-7; 7 nucleotides align to TRBD1. This CDR3 is 13 amino acids long. CDR1 and CDR2 (germline): SGHAT, FQNNGV. V lost 3 bases to trimming and J lost 3 bases; unmatched junction nucleotides: 2.

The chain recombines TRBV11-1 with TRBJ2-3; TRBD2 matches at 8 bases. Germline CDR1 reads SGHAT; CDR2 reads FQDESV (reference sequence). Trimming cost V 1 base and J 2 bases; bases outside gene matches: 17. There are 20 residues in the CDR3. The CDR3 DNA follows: TGTGCCAGCAGCTTAGGCGGAGCGGGAGAGTTTTTACACATCACAGATACGCAGTATTTT. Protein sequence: CASSLGGAGEFLHITDTQYF. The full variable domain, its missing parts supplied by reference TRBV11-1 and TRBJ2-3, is EAEVAQSPRYKITEKSQAVAFWCDPISGHATLYWYRQILGQGPELLVQFQDESVVDDSQLPKDRFSAERLKGVDSTLKIQPAELGDSAMYLCASSLGGAGEFLHITDTQYFGPGTRLTVL.

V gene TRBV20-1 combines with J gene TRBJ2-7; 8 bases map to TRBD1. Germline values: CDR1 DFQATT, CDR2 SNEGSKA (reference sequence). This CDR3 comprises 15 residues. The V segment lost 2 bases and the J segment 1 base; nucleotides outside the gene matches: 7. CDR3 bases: TGCAGTGCTAGACCGACAGGGGTGGGTTCCTACGAGCAGTACTTC. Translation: CSARPTGVGSYEQYF.

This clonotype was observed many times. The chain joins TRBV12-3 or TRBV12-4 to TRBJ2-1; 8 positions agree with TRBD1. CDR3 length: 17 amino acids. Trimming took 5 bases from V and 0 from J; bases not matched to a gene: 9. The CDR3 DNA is TGTGCCAGCAGTCCAACAGGGGGGTCAAGCTCCTACAATGAGCAGTTCTTC. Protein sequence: CASSPTGGSSSYNEQFF.

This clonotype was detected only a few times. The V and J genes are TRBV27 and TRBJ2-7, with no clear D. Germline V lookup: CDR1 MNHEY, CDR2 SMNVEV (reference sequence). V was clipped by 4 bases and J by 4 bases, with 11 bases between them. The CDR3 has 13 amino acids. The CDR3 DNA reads TGTGCCAGCAGTTCCTCACTGATTTACGAGCAGTACTTC. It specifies CASSSSLIYEQYF.

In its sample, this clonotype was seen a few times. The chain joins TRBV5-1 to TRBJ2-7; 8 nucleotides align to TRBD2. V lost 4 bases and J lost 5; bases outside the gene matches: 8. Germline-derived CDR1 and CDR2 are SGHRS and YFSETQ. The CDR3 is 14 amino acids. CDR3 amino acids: CASSPGTRQNEQYF. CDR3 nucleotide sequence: TGCGCCAGCAGCCCAGGGACTAGACAAAACGAGCAGTACTTC.